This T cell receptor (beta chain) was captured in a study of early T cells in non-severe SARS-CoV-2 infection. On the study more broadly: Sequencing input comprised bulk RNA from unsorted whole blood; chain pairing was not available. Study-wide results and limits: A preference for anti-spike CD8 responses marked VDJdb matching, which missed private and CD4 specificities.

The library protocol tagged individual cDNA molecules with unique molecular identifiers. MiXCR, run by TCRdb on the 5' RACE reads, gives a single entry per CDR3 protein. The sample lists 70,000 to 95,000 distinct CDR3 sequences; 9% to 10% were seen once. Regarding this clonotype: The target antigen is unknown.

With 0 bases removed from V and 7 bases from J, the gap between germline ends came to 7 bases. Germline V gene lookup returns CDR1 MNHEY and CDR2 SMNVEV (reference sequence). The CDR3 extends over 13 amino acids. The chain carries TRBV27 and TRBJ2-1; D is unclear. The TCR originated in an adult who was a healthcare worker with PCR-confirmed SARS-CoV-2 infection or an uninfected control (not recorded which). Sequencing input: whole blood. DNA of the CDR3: TGTGCCAGCAGTTTATCCCAGTGGAATGAGCAGTTCTTC. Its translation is CASSLSQWNEQFF.